The 7 T cell receptor beta chains reported below all come from one sample, sequenced in a study of human T cells and chemical hapten exposure. TCRdb passed the RACE reads through MiXCR, listing each CDR3 protein once. Among 65,000 to 70,000 distinct CDR3 sequences listed, 10% to 11% were seen once. Sample time point: pre-sensitization, week 0. Indicated treatment: therapeutic diphenylcyclopropenone sensitization with weekly scalp DPC. The sequenced sample was whole blood, obtained in connection with sensitization to the hapten diphenylcyclopropenone (DPC). The receptors stem from a woman between 45 and 60 years old with alopecia areata. Some clones in this sample may be carry-over from other donors' samples.

This clonotype showed up just a few times. This rearrangement joins TRBV5-5 to TRBJ1-5, with a weak D call TRBD1 (6 bases). With 4 bases removed from V and 2 bases from J, the gap between germline ends came to 19 bases. Germline CDR1 reads SGHKS; CDR2 reads YYEKEE (reference sequence). The CDR3 has 17 amino acids. This CDR3 is CASSPTQTGLGNQPQHF. Written as DNA, the CDR3 is TGTGCCAGCAGCCCCACGCAGACAGGACTGGGCAATCAGCCCCAGCATTTT.

For the CDR3, the DNA is TGCGCCAGCAGTGGGACAGGTAATCAGCCCCAGCATTTT. Translation: CASSGTGNQPQHF. The rearrangement uses TRBV10-2 and TRBJ1-5, with 7 bases aligning to TRBD1. This CDR3 has 13 amino acids. From germline, CDR1 is WSHSY and CDR2 SAAADI. The V and J ends lost 4 bases and 4 bases, in that order; junction bases with no gene match: 1.

V gene TRBV6-1 combines with J gene TRBJ1-4; D is possibly TRBD1 (6 bases). This CDR3 has 13 amino acids. The germline V and J ends were trimmed by 6 bases and 3 bases, with 8 bases remaining between them. CDR1 is MNHNS, CDR2 SASEGT, per germline. The DNA of the CDR3 is TGTGCCAGCAGGAGGGGGTCTAATGAAAAACTGTTTTTT. This codes for CASRRGSNEKLFF.

This clonotype was seen many times. The chain uses TRBV7-3 and TRBJ1-2; TRBD1 matches 7 bases. From germline, CDR1 is SGHTA and CDR2 FQGTGA. The CDR3 sequence is 15 residues long. V was pared by 1 base and J by 4 bases, with 6 bases of the junction left unmatched. The CDR3 spells CASSLNGRDSYGYTF. CDR3 bases: TGTGCCAGCAGCTTAAATGGTCGGGACAGCTATGGCTACACCTTC. Variable domain in full (rest from reference TRBV7-3 and TRBJ1-2): GAGVSQTPSNKVTEKGKYVELRCDPISGHTALYWYRQSLGQGPEFLIYFQGTGAADDSGLPNDRFFAVRPEGSVSTLKIQRTERGDSAVYLCASSLNGRDSYGYTFGSGTRLTVV.

In its sample, this clonotype was seen a few times. V and J are TRBV18 and TRBJ1-1, with TRBD1 as a possible D gene (6 bases). Looked up from germline, CDR1 is KGHSH and CDR2 is LQKENI. V was pared by 4 bases and J by 0 bases, with 9 bases between. The CDR3 is 14 residues long. CDR3 loop: CASSQTGMNTEAFF. CDR3 coding DNA: TGTGCCAGCTCACAAACAGGGATGAACACTGAAGCTTTCTTT.

The rearrangement joins TRBV30 to TRBJ1-5; D gene ambiguous. The V gene's germline CDR1 is GTSNPN and CDR2 SVGIG (reference sequence). V was pared by 2 bases and J by 0 bases, with 8 bases between. There are 14 residues in the CDR3. The CDR3 protein is CAWSYSSSNQPQHF. For the CDR3, the DNA is TGTGCCTGGAGTTATAGCAGTAGCAATCAGCCCCAGCATTTT. The full variable domain, in which reference TRBV30 and TRBJ1-5 provide the parts outside the CDR3, is SQTIHQWPATLVQPVGSPLSLECTVEGTSNPNLYWYRQAAGRGLQLLFYSVGIGQISSEVPQNLSASRPQDRQFILSSKKLLLSDSGFYLCAWSYSSSNQPQHFGDGTRLSIL.

The chain employs TRBV7-2 and TRBJ2-1; a possible D gene is TRBD1 (5 bases). The CDR3 runs 12 residues. The ends were cut back, 1 base at V and 8 bases at J, with 6 bases in the middle. Per germline, CDR1 SGHTA and CDR2 FQGNSA. This chain's CDR3 is CASSLGGYEQFF. The CDR3 bases are TGTGCCAGCAGCTTAGGGGGCTATGAGCAGTTCTTC.